This T cell receptor beta chain is from a study of cytomegalovirus exposure and HLA in healthy donors. Overall study context: There were about 85 million unique TCRs (from HLA-typed donors) in an early data release. Study results and caveats: When analyzed later, a missense DCLRE1C variant was found to be linked to TCR beta V- and J-gene trimming.

About this clone itself: Its antigen is not known.

CDR1 is MDHEN, CDR2 SYDVKM, per germline. The CDR3 spans 15 residues. J gave up 1 base and V 8 bases, and 9 bases lay outside the gene matches. PCR used 60 Vbeta primers and 13 Jbeta primers. Data came from immunoSEQ multiplex PCR; TCRdb stores just in-frame clones and leaves some out. The data hold around 160,000 clones, with roughly 80% observed a single time. The clonotype comes from a middle-aged woman in good health and CMV-seropositive. The chain joins TRBV28 to TRBJ1-1, with 8 nucleotides matching TRBD1. The sequenced sample consisted of PBMCs. CDR3 protein: CASEDQGAGNTEAFF. In DNA, the CDR3 is TGTGCCAGCGAGGATCAGGGGGCGGGGAACACTGAAGCTTTCTTT.